The clone carrying this TCR beta chain was seen repeatedly, ten times or more. Its antigen is not identified. The data belong to a study of early T cells in non-severe SARS-CoV-2 infection. Study details: Sequenced material consisted of bulk RNA (from unsorted whole blood), and chains were unpaired.

Overall study findings and caveats: Anti-spike CD8 responses were favored in VDJdb matching, and private and CD4 specificities were missed.

Individual cDNA molecules carried attached unique molecular identifiers. TCRdb reanalysed the 5' RACE reads using MiXCR and keeps one entry per CDR3 protein. The table includes some 30,000 distinct CDR3 sequences, roughly 4.7% detected once. The germline V and J ends were trimmed by 2 bases and 6 bases, with 23 bases remaining between them. CDR1 is SGHRS, CDR2 YFSETQ, per germline. The CDR3 is 17 amino acids. Source material: whole blood. The TCR was taken from an adult who was a healthcare worker with PCR-confirmed SARS-CoV-2 infection or an uninfected control (not recorded which). The V call is TRBV5-1, the J call TRBJ1-2; D is undetermined. Written as DNA, the CDR3 is TGCGCCAGCAGCTTAGAGCCCGGCGGGTCGCTCAGTGATGGCTACACCTTC. Translation: CASSLEPGGSLSDGYTF.